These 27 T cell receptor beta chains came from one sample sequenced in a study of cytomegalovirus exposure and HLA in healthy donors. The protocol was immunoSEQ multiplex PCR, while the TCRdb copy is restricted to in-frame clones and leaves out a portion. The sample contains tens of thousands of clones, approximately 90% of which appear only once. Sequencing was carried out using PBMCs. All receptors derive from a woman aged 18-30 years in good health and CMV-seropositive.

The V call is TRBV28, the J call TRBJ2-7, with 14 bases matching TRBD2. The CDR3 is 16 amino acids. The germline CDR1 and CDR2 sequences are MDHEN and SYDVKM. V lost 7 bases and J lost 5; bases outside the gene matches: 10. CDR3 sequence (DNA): TGTGCCAGCATATCAGGGACTAGCGGGAGACCTGACGAGCAGTACTTC. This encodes CASISGTSGRPDEQYF.

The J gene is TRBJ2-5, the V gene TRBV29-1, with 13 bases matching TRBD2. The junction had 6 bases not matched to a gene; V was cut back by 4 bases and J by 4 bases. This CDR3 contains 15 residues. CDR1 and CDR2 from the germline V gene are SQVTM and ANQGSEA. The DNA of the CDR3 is TGCAGCGTTGTACTAGCGGGGGGGGCCGGAGAGACCCAGTACTTC. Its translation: CSVVLAGGAGETQYF. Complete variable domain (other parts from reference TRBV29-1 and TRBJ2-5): SAVISQKPSRDICQRGTSLTIQCQVDSQVTMMFWYRQQPGQSLTLIATANQGSEATYESGFVIDKFPISRPNLTFSTLTVSNMSPEDSSIYLCSVVLAGGAGETQYFGPGTRLLVL.

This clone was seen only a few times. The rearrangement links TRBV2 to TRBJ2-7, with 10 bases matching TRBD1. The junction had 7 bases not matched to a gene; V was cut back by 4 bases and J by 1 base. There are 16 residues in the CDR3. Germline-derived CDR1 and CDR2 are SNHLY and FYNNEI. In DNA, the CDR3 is TGTGCCAGCAGTGGACAGGGGGCGCGAAGTTCCTACGAGCAGTACTTC. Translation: CASSGQGARSSYEQYF.

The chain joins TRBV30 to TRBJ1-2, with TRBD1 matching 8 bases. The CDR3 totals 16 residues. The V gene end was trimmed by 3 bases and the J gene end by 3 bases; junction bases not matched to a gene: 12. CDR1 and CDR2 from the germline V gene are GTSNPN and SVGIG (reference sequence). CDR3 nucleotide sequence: TGTGCCTGGAGGAGGACAGGGAAGTTTGTAGACTATGGCTACACCTTC. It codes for CAWRRTGKFVDYGYTF.

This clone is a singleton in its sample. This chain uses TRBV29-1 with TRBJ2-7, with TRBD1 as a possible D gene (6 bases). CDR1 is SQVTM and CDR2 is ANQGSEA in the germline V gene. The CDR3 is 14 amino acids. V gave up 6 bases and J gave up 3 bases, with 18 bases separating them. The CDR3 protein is CSVVLTGHHYEQYF. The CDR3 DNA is TGCAGCGTCGTCCTAACGGGACACCACTACGAGCAGTACTTC.

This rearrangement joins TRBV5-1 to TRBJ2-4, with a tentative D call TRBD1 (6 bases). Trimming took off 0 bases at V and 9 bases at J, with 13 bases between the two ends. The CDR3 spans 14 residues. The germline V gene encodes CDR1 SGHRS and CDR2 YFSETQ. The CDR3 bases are TGCGCCAGCAGCTTGGACTGGGAAGGGGGCATTCAGTACTTC. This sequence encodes CASSLDWEGGIQYF.

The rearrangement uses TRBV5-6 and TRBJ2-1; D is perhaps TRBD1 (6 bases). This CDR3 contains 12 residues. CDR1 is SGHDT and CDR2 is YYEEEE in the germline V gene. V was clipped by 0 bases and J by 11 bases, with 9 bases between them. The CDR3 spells CASSLATGQQFF. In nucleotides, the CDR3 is TGTGCCAGCAGCTTGGCCACAGGGCAGCAGTTCTTC.

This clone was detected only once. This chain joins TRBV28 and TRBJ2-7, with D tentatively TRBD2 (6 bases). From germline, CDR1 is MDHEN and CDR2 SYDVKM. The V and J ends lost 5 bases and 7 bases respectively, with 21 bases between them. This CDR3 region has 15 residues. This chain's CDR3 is CASSPLGGRIGEQYF. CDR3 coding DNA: TGTGCCAGCAGTCCCCTGGGTGGGAGGATCGGAGAGCAGTACTTC.

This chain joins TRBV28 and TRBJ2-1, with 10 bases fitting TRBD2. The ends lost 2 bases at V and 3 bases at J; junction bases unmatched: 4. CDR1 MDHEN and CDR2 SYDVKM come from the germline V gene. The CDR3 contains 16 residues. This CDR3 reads CASSLPSSGSYNEQFF. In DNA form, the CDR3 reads TGTGCCAGCAGTTTACCTTCTAGCGGGAGCTACAATGAGCAGTTCTTC.

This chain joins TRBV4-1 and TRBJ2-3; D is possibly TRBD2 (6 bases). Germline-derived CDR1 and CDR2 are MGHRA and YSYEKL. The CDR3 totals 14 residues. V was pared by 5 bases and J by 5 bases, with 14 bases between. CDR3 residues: CASSFSGRGDTQYF. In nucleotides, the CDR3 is TGCGCCAGCAGCTTCAGCGGGCGGGGAGATACGCAGTATTTT.

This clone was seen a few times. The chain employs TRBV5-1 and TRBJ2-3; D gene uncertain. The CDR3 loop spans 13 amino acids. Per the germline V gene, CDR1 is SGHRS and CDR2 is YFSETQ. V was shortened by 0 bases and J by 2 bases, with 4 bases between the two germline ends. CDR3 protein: CASSLEPTDTQYF. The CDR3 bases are TGCGCCAGCAGCTTGGAGCCCACAGATACGCAGTATTTT.

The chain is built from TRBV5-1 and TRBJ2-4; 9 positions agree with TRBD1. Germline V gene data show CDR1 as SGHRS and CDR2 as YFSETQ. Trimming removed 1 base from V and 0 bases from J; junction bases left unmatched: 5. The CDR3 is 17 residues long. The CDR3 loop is CASSLSVDRGAKNIQYF. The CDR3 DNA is TGCGCCAGCAGCTTGTCTGTGGACAGGGGAGCCAAAAACATTCAGTACTTC.

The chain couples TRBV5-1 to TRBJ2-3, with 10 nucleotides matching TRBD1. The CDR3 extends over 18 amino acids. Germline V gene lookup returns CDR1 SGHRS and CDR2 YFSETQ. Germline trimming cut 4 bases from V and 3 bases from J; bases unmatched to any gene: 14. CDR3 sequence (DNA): TGCGCCAGCAGCCCTAGACAGGGGGCAGATTGGGTGACAGATACGCAGTATTTT. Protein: CASSPRQGADWVTDTQYF.

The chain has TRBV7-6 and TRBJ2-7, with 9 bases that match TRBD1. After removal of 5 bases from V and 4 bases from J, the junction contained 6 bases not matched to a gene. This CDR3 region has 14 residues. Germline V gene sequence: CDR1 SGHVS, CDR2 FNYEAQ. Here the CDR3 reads CASSVGTGIYEQYF. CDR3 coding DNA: TGTGCCAGCAGCGTCGGGACAGGGATATACGAGCAGTACTTC.

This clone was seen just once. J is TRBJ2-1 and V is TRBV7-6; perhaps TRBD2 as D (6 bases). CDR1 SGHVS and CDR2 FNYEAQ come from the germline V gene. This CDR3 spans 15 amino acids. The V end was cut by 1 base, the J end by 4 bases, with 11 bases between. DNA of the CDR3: TGTGCCAGCAGCTTAGTGGGGGGAAAATACAATGAGCAGTTCTTC. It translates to CASSLVGGKYNEQFF.

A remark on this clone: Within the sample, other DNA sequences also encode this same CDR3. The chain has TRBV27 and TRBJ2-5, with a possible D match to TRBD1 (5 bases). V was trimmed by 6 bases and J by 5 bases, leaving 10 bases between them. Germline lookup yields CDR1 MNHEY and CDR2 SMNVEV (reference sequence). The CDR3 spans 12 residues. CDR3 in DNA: TGTGCCAGCAGAGGGGTTTCGGAGACCCAGTACTTC. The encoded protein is CASRGVSETQYF.

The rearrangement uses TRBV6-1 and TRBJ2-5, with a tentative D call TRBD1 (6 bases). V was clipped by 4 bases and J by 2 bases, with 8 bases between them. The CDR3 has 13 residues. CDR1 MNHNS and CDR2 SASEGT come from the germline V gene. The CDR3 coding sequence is TGTGCCAGCAGTGGGGACATTCAAGAGACCCAGTACTTC. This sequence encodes CASSGDIQETQYF.

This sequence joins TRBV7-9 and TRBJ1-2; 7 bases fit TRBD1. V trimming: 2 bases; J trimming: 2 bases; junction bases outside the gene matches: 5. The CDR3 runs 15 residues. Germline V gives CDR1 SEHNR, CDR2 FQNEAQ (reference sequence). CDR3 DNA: TGTGCCAGCAGCTTAACCGGGACAGAGAACTATGGCTACACCTTC. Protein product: CASSLTGTENYGYTF.

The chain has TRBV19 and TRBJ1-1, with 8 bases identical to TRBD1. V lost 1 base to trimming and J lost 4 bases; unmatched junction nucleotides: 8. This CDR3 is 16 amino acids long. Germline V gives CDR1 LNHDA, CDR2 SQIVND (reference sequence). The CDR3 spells CASSIGQGALSTEAFF. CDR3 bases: TGTGCCAGTAGTATAGGGCAGGGGGCCTTGAGCACTGAAGCTTTCTTT.

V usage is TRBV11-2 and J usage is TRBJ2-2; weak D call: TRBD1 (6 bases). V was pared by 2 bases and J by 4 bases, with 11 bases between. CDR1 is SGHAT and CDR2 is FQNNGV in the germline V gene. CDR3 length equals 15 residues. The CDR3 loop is CASSLQDSSTGELFF. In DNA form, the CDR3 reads TGTGCCAGCAGCTTACAGGACAGCTCCACCGGGGAGCTGTTTTTT. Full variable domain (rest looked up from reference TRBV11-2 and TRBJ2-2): EAGVAQSPRYKIIEKRQSVAFWCNPISGHATLYWYQQILGQGPKLLIQFQNNGVVDDSQLPKDRFSAERLKGVDSTLKIQPAKLEDSAVYLCASSLQDSSTGELFFGEGSRLTVL.

The CDR3 nucleotides are TGTGCCAGCAGGCTGGGAGGACTCTCTGGAAACACCATATATTTT. This encodes CASRLGGLSGNTIYF. The J gene is TRBJ1-3, the V gene TRBV2; D not certain. The germline V and J ends were trimmed by 6 bases and 0 bases, with 12 bases remaining between them. The CDR3 has 15 amino acids. In germline, CDR1 is SNHLY, CDR2 FYNNEI. The entire variable domain, with the rest obtained from reference TRBV2 and TRBJ1-3, is as follows: EPEVTQTPSHQVTQMGQEVILRCVPISNHLYFYWYRQILGQKVEFLVSFYNNEISEKSEIFDDQFSVERPDGSNFTLKIRSTKLEDSAMYFCASRLGGLSGNTIYFGEGSWLTVV.

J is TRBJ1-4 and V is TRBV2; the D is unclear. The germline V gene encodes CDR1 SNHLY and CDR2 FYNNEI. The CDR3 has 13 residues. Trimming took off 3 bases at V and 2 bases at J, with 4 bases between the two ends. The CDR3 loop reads CASSDQTNEKLFF. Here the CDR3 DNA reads TGTGCCAGCAGTGATCAGACTAATGAAAAACTGTTTTTT.

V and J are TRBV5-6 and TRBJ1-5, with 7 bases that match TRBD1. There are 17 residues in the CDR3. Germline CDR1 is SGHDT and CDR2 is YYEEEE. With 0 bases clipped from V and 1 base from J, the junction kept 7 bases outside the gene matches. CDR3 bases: TGTGCCAGCAGCTTGGCCGCGGAACAGGGGAGCAATCAGCCCCAGCATTTT. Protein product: CASSLAAEQGSNQPQHF.

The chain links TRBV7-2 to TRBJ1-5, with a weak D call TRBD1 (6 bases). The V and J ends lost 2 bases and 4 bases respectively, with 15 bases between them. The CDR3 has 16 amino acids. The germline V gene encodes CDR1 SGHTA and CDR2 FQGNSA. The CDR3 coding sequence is TGTGCCAGCAGCTTAACGGGGGGGCAGGGTAATCAGCCCCAGCATTTT. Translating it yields CASSLTGGQGNQPQHF.

CDR3 DNA sequence: TGCAGCGTTGAAGGGACTAGCGGGTTCACAGATACGCAGTATTTT. Protein sequence: CSVEGTSGFTDTQYF. J is TRBJ2-3 and V is TRBV29-1; 11 bases agree with TRBD2. The J segment lost 2 bases and the V segment lost 1 base, leaving 2 bases of the junction unmatched. CDR1 SQVTM and CDR2 ANQGSEA come from the germline V gene. The CDR3 loop spans 15 amino acids.

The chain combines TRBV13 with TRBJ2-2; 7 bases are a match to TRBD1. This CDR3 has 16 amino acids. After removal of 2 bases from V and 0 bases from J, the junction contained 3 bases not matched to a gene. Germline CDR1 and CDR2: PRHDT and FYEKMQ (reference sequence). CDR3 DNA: TGTGCCAGCAGCTTACCGGGACAGACGAACACCGGGGAGCTGTTTTTT. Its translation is CASSLPGQTNTGELFF.

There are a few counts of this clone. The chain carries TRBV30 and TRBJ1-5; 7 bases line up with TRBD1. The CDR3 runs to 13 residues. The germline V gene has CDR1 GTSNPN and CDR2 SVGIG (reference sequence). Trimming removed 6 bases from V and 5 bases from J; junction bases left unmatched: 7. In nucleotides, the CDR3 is TGTGCCTGTGCCCGGGACAGTGATCAGCCCCAGCATTTT. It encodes CACARDSDQPQHF.